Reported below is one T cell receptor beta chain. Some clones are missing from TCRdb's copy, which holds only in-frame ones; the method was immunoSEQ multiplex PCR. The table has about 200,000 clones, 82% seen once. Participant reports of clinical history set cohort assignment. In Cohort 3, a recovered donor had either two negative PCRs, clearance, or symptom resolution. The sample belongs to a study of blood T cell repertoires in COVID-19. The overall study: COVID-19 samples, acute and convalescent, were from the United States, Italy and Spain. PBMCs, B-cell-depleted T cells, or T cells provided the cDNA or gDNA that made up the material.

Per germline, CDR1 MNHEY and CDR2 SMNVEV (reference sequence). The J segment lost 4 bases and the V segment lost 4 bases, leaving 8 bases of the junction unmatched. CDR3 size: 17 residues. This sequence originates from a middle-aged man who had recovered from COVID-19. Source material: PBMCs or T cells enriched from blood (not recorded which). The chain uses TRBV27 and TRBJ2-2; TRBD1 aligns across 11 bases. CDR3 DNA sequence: TGTGCCAGCAGTTCGATTGGACAGGGGGCGACCACCGGGGAGCTGTTTTTT. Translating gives CASSSIGQGATTGELFF.